The TCR beta chain described here comes from a study of blood T cell repertoires in COVID-19. At the level of the study: Spain, Italy and the United States supplied samples that represented acute and convalescent COVID-19. Sources were T cells, B-cell-depleted T cells, or PBMCs; the material itself was cDNA or gDNA.

How the authors handled the data: Cell counts per sample came from amplifying reference gene primers. The table came from immunoSEQ multiplex PCR; TCRdb's copy has only in-frame clones and leaves some out. V and J calls and clone size are given by that table; D and trimming were obtained from the DNA. This sample has about 81,000 clones, with 91% found just once. The CDR3 is made up of 13 amino acids. Germline V gene sequence: CDR1 MNHEY, CDR2 SVGAGI. V dropped 6 bases and J dropped 7; count of bases not matched to a gene: 5. The specimen sequenced was peripheral blood. The gene calls are TRBV6-5 and TRBJ2-2; 7 positions match TRBD1. The origin of this receptor is a woman aged 45 to 65 in a cohort sampled during active COVID-19. CDR3 DNA sequence: TGTGCCAGCAGCTCAACAGGGGTCGGGGAGCTGTTTTTT. It is translated as CASSSTGVGELFF.